Listed below are T cell receptor beta chains from one sample, sequenced in a study of CD8 T cells in Susac syndrome. TCRdb re-analysed the immunoSEQ multiplex PCR reads in MiXCR, keeping a single row per CDR3 protein. This table holds about 140,000 distinct CDR3 sequences, approximately 95% found once. The sample was CD8+ T cells from PBMCs. The receptor source for this set is a human donor in good health. Each CDR3 is given with its conserved first and last residue. D genes are given only for firm matches. Some rows mark clone size as missing; the rest say once, few, many or name a class of expanded clone.

d_call	clone_size	v_call	j_call	cdr3_aa	cdr3_nt
-	-	TRBV28	TRBJ1-5	CATCTSNQPQHF	TGTGCCACTTGCACTAGCAATCAGCCCCAGCATTTT
-	-	TRBV24-1	TRBJ1-2	CATSDTTWRSYTF	TGTGCCACCAGTGACACGACATGGCGCAGCTACACCTTC
TRBD1	-	TRBV30	TRBJ2-7	CAWILRDRGHRDYEQYF	TGTGCCTGGATCCTGCGGGACAGGGGGCATCGCGACTACGAGCAGTACTTC
-	-	TRBV11-2	TRBJ2-7	CASSLQPRGIHYEQYF	TGTGCCAGCAGCCTACAGCCTCGCGGGATCCACTACGAGCAGTACTTC
TRBD1	-	TRBV6-2/TRBV6-3	TRBJ1-5	CASRTGQAPQPQHF	TGTGCCAGCAGAACAGGACAGGCTCCTCAGCCCCAGCATTTT
-	once	TRBV2	TRBJ1-5	CASSEPQRPYPQHF	TGTGCCAGCAGCGAGCCGCAGCGACCGTATCCCCAGCATTTT
TRBD1	-	TRBV7-2	TRBJ2-7	CASSPATGLRYEQYF	TGTGCCAGCAGCCCCGCGACAGGGTTAAGGTACGAGCAGTACTTC
-	-	TRBV13	TRBJ2-1	CASSPGGAEQFF	TGTGCCAGCAGCCCTGGGGGAGCTGAGCAGTTCTTC
TRBD2	-	TRBV13	TRBJ2-1	CASSSSGRAVDEQFF	TGTGCCAGCAGCTCTAGCGGGAGGGCCGTCGATGAGCAGTTCTTC
-	-	TRBV28	TRBJ2-3	CASSLDRPRTDTQYF	TGTGCCAGCAGTTTAGACAGGCCGCGCACAGATACGCAGTATTTT
TRBD1	-	TRBV6-1	TRBJ2-1	CASRGTAGEQFF	TGTGCCAGCAGGGGGACAGCCGGTGAGCAGTTCTTC
-	-	TRBV4-2	TRBJ2-5	CASSRALQETQYF	TGTGCCAGCAGCAGGGCCCTCCAAGAGACCCAGTACTTC
-	once	TRBV28	TRBJ1-5	CASSFENQPQHF	TGTGCCAGCAGTTTCGAAAATCAGCCCCAGCATTTT
-	-	TRBV30	TRBJ2-7	CAWTRTVGMGEQYF	TGTGCCTGGACCAGAACAGTGGGAATGGGCGAGCAGTACTTC
TRBD2	-	TRBV2	TRBJ2-7	CAQGGKREVPYEQYF	TGTGCCCAGGGAGGGAAACGGGAGGTCCCCTACGAGCAGTACTTC
-	-	TRBV12-3/TRBV12-4	TRBJ2-1	CATTLPYANEQFF	TGTGCCACTACTTTACCGTATGCCAATGAGCAGTTCTTC
-	-	TRBV9	TRBJ1-3	CASSVRQSGNTIYF	TGTGCCAGCAGCGTACGACAGTCTGGAAACACCATATATTTT
-	-	TRBV29-1	TRBJ1-2	CSVERDRGYTF	TGCAGCGTTGAGAGGGATCGAGGCTACACCTTC
-	-	TRBV7-8	TRBJ2-4	CASSGGGLAKNIQYF	TGTGCCAGCAGCGGGGGAGGCCTAGCCAAAAACATTCAGTACTTC
-	-	TRBV7-9	TRBJ2-7	CASSGPASYEQYF	TGTGCCAGCAGCGGACCGGCGTCCTACGAGCAGTACTTC
-	-	TRBV27	TRBJ2-3	CASSLAGIRATDTQYF	TGTGCCAGCAGTTTAGCAGGGATTAGGGCCACAGATACGCAGTATTTT
-	few	TRBV2	TRBJ1-2	CASSSYGYTF	TGTGCCAGCAGTAGCTATGGCTACACCTTC
-	once	TRBV7-9	TRBJ1-2	CASSSQTMGYTF	TGTGCCAGCAGCTCCCAAACTATGGGCTACACCTTC
-	-	TRBV27	TRBJ2-1	CASSFGGHYNEQFF	TGTGCCAGCAGTTTTGGGGGCCACTACAATGAGCAGTTCTTC
-	few	TRBV29-1	TRBJ2-3	CSVEEESTDTQYF	TGCAGCGTTGAAGAGGAGTCCACAGATACGCAGTATTTT
-	-	TRBV27	TRBJ2-1	CASSSLGPGNEQFF	TGTGCCAGCAGTTCTTTGGGGCCTGGAAATGAGCAGTTCTTC
TRBD1	-	TRBV30	TRBJ1-1	CAWSMGQGNTEAFF	TGTGCCTGGAGTATGGGACAGGGGAACACTGAAGCTTTCTTT
-	-	TRBV30	TRBJ2-2	CAWTQRAGELFF	TGTGCCTGGACCCAACGGGCCGGGGAGCTGTTTTTT
TRBD2	-	TRBV28	TRBJ2-7	CASSSSGRVYEQYF	TGTGCCAGCAGTTCTAGCGGGAGGGTTTACGAGCAGTACTTC
TRBD2	-	TRBV7-9	TRBJ2-1	CASSLPGTSWDNEQFF	TGTGCCAGCAGCTTACCCGGGACTAGTTGGGACAATGAGCAGTTCTTC
-	-	TRBV11-2	TRBJ2-7	CASILETGVSYEQYF	TGTGCCAGCATCCTGGAGACGGGAGTGTCCTACGAGCAGTACTTC
-	-	TRBV29-1	TRBJ2-2	CSVYRGGTGELFF	TGCAGCGTTTACCGAGGAGGAACCGGGGAGCTGTTTTTT
-	-	TRBV27	TRBJ2-3	CASSPWAPTDTQYF	TGTGCCAGCAGTCCATGGGCTCCCACAGATACGCAGTATTTT
-	-	TRBV29-1	TRBJ2-3	CSVELLDPSTDTQYF	TGCAGCGTTGAATTGTTAGACCCTAGCACAGATACGCAGTATTTT
-	-	TRBV3-1	TRBJ2-1	CASSPRNYLNEQFF	TGTGCCAGCAGCCCCCGGAACTACCTAAATGAGCAGTTCTTC
TRBD2	-	TRBV20-1	TRBJ2-1	CSARPGLAGTYNEQFF	TGCAGTGCTAGACCGGGACTAGCGGGAACCTACAATGAGCAGTTCTTC
TRBD2	-	TRBV7-3	TRBJ2-4	CASRPGLAENIQYF	TGTGCCAGCAGACCCGGACTAGCGGAAAACATTCAGTACTTC
-	-	TRBV30	TRBJ2-7	CAWSGWGPYEQYF	TGTGCCTGGAGTGGGTGGGGTCCCTACGAGCAGTACTTC
TRBD1	-	TRBV29-1	TRBJ1-2	CSVPTGGYGYTF	TGCAGCGTACCGACAGGGGGCTATGGCTACACCTTC
-	-	TRBV27	TRBJ1-2	CASSLSRFGGRDYGYTF	TGTGCCAGCAGTTTATCGCGGTTCGGGGGGCGCGACTATGGCTACACCTTC
-	-	TRBV27	TRBJ2-1	CASSWTHDYNEQFF	TGTGCCAGCAGTTGGACCCATGACTACAATGAGCAGTTCTTC
-	-	TRBV5-1	TRBJ2-4	CASSFGSGKNIQYF	TGCGCCAGCAGCTTTGGTTCCGGGAAAAACATTCAGTACTTC
TRBD1	-	TRBV18	TRBJ2-1	CASSPWAGGWNEQFF	TGTGCCAGCTCACCATGGGCAGGGGGTTGGAATGAGCAGTTCTTC
TRBD1	-	TRBV6-6	TRBJ2-7	CASSLPTGAEQYF	TGTGCCAGCAGCTTACCGACAGGGGCCGAGCAGTACTTC